The 5 T cell receptor beta chains below were found in one sample sequenced in a study of metastatic and nonmetastatic thyroid tumors. TCRdb reanalyzed the PCR reads with MiXCR. Of under 5,000 clones in the sample, around 32% were seen once. Thyroid surgery was performed in patients who had received no treatment beforehand. The sequenced sample consisted of adjacent normal tissue. The receptors shown here come from a male donor with papillary thyroid cancer or a benign thyroid nodule (not recorded which). Some clones in this sample may be carry-over from other donors' samples.

The V gene is TRBV12-3 or TRBV12-4, the J gene TRBJ2-7, with 8 bases that match TRBD2. V dropped 4 bases and J dropped 2; count of bases not matched to a gene: 7. The CDR3 is 15 amino acids. The CDR3 DNA reads as TGTGCCAGCAGTTCCTCTAGCGGGCAACCCTACGAGCAGTACTTC. This encodes CASSSSSGQPYEQYF.

V and J are TRBV28 and TRBJ2-2; TRBD2 matches at 13 bases. The germline V gene has CDR1 MDHEN and CDR2 SYDVKM. CDR3 length: 17 amino acids. V lost 4 bases and J lost 4; bases outside the gene matches: 6. In DNA, the CDR3 is TGTGCCAGCAGTTCGACTAGCGGGAGGTTGGGCACCGGGGAGCTGTTTTTT. It specifies CASSSTSGRLGTGELFF.

This chain joins TRBV20-1 and TRBJ2-2; D gene unclear. Germline loops: CDR1 DFQATT, CDR2 SNEGSKA (reference sequence). The V gene lost 3 bases and the J gene lost 5 bases, with 22 bases spanning the gap. The length of the CDR3 is 17 residues. The CDR3 loop reads CSARIAGSAVKTGELFF. The CDR3, as DNA: TGCAGTGCTAGGATTGCCGGGTCAGCCGTTAAAACCGGGGAGCTGTTTTTT.

This rearrangement joins TRBV27 to TRBJ1-6, with D uncertain. V was trimmed by 1 base and J by 7 bases, leaving 8 bases between them. Germline assignment: CDR1 MNHEY and CDR2 SMNVEV (reference sequence). The CDR3 is made up of 14 amino acids. The DNA of the CDR3 is TGTGCCAGCAGTTTATTTCCGGGGAATTCACCCCTCCACTTT. It translates to CASSLFPGNSPLHF.

This chain connects TRBV20-1 to TRBJ2-7; 7 bases fit TRBD2. The V segment lost 1 base and the J segment 4 bases; nucleotides outside the gene matches: 10. The germline V gene encodes CDR1 DFQATT and CDR2 SNEGSKA (reference sequence). The CDR3 runs to 15 residues. The CDR3 here is CSARGGSGGIYEQYV. CDR3 in DNA: TGCAGTGCTAGAGGCGGGAGTGGGGGGATATACGAGCAGTACGTC.